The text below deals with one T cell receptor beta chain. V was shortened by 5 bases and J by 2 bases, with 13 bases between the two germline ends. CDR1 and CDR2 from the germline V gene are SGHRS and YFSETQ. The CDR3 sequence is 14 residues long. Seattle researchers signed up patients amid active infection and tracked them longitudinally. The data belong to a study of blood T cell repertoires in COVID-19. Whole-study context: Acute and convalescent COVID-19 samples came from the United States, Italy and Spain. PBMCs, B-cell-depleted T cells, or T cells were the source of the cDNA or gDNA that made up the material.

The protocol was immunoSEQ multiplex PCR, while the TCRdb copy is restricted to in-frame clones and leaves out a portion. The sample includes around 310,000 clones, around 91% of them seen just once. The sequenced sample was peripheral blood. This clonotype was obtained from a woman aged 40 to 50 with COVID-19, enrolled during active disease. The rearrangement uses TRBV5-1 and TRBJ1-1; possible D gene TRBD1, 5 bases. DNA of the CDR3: TGCGCCAGCAGACCGACGGGGGGTAACACTGAAGCTTTCTTT. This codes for CASRPTGGNTEAFF.